The rows below give T cell receptor beta chains drawn from one sample of a study of T cell repertoires in cytomegalovirus infection. TCRdb re-analysed the reads in MiXCR, keeping a single row per CDR3 protein. This table has 300,000 or so distinct CDR3 sequences, around 25% appearing once. The sample was PBMCs. All receptors derive from a human donor in good health (CMV status not recorded). Some clones in this sample may be carry-over from other donors' samples. CDR3s include the opening cysteine and the closing phenylalanine or tryptophan. A D gene is named only where the DNA matches it firmly.

d_gene	v_gene	j_gene	CDR3aa
TRBD2	TRBV28	TRBJ2-3	CASSTPGAGVTDTQYF
-	TRBV15	TRBJ2-7	CATSDGYEQYF
TRBD2	TRBV7-2	TRBJ2-4	CASSYFGGLAANIQYF
-	TRBV29-1	TRBJ1-2	CSVGENYGYTF
-	TRBV6-2/TRBV6-3	TRBJ2-3	CAVRRWGQADTQYF
-	TRBV7-9	TRBJ2-7	CASSYLEGPTYEQYF
-	TRBV5-5	TRBJ2-1	CASSLLKLWDEQFF
TRBD1	TRBV10-3	TRBJ2-7	CAINGQGSYEQYF
-	TRBV7-9	TRBJ1-2	CASTRWPVDGYTF
TRBD1	TRBV7-2	TRBJ1-2	CASSTSGGDNYGYTF
-	TRBV12-3/TRBV12-4	TRBJ2-3	CASSLVVGEVPDTQYF
-	TRBV7-2	TRBJ1-5	CASSREGRNQPQHF
-	TRBV7-2	TRBJ1-1	CASSLVGGAAGTEAFF
TRBD1	TRBV7-2	TRBJ2-3	CASSLVGQGLDTQYF
TRBD1	TRBV7-2	TRBJ1-1	CASSLAPTGGTEAFF
-	TRBV6-2/TRBV6-3	TRBJ2-6	CASSKAGANVLTF
-	TRBV7-2	TRBJ2-1	CASSLRSLAPSYNEQFF
-	TRBV6-1	TRBJ2-3	CASSREHSTDTQYF
TRBD2	TRBV7-2	TRBJ2-7	CASSFRPGLVNF
TRBD1	TRBV28	TRBJ2-5	CASSLGQGWETQYF
TRBD1	TRBV19	TRBJ2-7	CASSIADRGNEQYF
-	TRBV20-1	TRBJ1-3	CSALGRAGAGGNTIYF
-	TRBV18	TRBJ2-3	CASSPKRSTDTQYF
-	TRBV28	TRBJ1-2	CASSGVERGYTF
TRBD1	TRBV19	TRBJ1-5	CASSGQGGSNQPQHF
TRBD1	TRBV7-2	TRBJ2-3	CASSDDRGTITDTQYF
TRBD1	TRBV28	TRBJ1-3	CASSLWRQGGDTIYF
-	TRBV29-1	TRBJ2-7	CSVGGNTGEQYF
TRBD2	TRBV29-1	TRBJ2-3	CSVGEYTSGITDTQYF
TRBD2	TRBV14	TRBJ2-3	CASSPSGGAFTQYF
-	TRBV10-3	TRBJ1-2	CAISEVRLNYGYTF
TRBD1	TRBV7-2	TRBJ2-2	CASSRGQGLTTGELFF
-	TRBV11-2	TRBJ2-7	CASSINGYEQYF
-	TRBV29-1	TRBJ1-2	CSVEIQGGYGYTF
-	TRBV6-1	TRBJ2-3	CASSAGTPGDTQYF
-	TRBV6-1	TRBJ2-1	CASSDVMGHLYNEQFF
-	TRBV6-5	TRBJ2-2	CASSPDGQRAGELFF
-	TRBV6-6	TRBJ2-3	CASSPGGSTDTQYF
-	TRBV6-2/TRBV6-3	TRBJ2-7	CASSQFYEQYF
-	TRBV20-1	TRBJ1-1	CSAREQAIEAFF
TRBD1	TRBV28	TRBJ1-5	CASSRGQLNQPQHF
-	TRBV6-5	TRBJ2-7	CASSYAGTSSSYEQYF
TRBD2	TRBV7-8	TRBJ2-1	CASSLLTSGRANEQFF
-	TRBV10-3	TRBJ2-7	CAISDRGGYEQYF
-	TRBV11-2	TRBJ2-1	CASSLVSSARYNEQFF
-	TRBV7-2	TRBJ1-1	CASSLMPGMNTEAFF
-	TRBV7-9	TRBJ2-3	CASSPRPGTDTQYF
TRBD2	TRBV5-5	TRBJ2-5	CASSRAGGQETQYF
-	TRBV7-2	TRBJ2-6	CASGSLGANVLTF
TRBD1	TRBV29-1	TRBJ2-5	CSANRGSGQETQYF
TRBD2	TRBV5-1	TRBJ2-2	CASMVVLAGNTGELFF
-	TRBV7-9	TRBJ1-1	CASSPLLPQAFF
TRBD1	TRBV19	TRBJ2-2	CASRRQGIAGELFF
-	TRBV29-1	TRBJ1-3	CSVEVQDGNTIYF
-	TRBV7-2	TRBJ2-3	CASSLEGRITDTQYF
-	TRBV2	TRBJ2-5	CASVRDNQETQYF
-	TRBV7-9	TRBJ1-4	CASSFVKGEEKLFF
TRBD1	TRBV7-2	TRBJ1-2	CASSSQPDRGGYTF
-	TRBV19	TRBJ1-1	CASLSVEHTEAFF
-	TRBV7-2	TRBJ2-2	CASSFRQNTGELFF